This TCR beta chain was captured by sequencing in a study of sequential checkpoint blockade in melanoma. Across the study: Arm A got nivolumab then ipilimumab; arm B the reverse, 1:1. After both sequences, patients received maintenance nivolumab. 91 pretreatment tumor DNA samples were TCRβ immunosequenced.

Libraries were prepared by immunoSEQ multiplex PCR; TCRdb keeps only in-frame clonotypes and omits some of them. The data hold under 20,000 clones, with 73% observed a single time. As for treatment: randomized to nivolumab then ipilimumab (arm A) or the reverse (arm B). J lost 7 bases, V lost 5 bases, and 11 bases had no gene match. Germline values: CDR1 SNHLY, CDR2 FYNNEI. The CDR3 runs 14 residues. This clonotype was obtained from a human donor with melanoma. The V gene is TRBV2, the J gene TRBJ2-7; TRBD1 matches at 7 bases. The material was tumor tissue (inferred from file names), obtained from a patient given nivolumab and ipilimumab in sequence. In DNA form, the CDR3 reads TGTGCCAGCAGTTTAATGACAGGGCTGGGGGAGCAGTACTTC. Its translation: CASSLMTGLGEQYF.